The rows below give T cell receptor beta chains drawn from one sample of a study of low-dose radiotherapy and immunotherapy resistance in tumors. TCRdb re-called the reads with MiXCR, one entry per CDR3 protein. This sample yields around 83,000 distinct CDR3 sequences, of which about 20% are seen a single time; 5% to 6.5% belongs to the top ten. This specimen consisted of PBMCs, obtained before treatment. The receptors stem from a male donor with prostate cancer. Both conserved end residues are part of each CDR3. Fields, in order: V gene, clone size, D gene, J gene, CDR3 length, CDR3 DNA, CDR3 protein. The D gene is left open where the match is weak. Clone size is not always given. Where it is, it says once, few, many or a class for expanded clones.

>TRBV6-6|many|TRBD1|TRBJ2-7|15
TGTGCCAGCAGTTACTCTACAGGGGGAACCTACGAGCAGTACTTC
CASSYSTGGTYEQYF
>TRBV6-2/TRBV6-3|NA|NA|TRBJ2-6|14
TGTGCCAGCAGTTACTGGTCCGGGGCCAACGTCCTGACTTTC
CASSYWSGANVLTF
>TRBV29-1|many|TRBD1|TRBJ2-7|13
TGCAGCGCATCGGGACAGGCGACCTACGAGCAGTACTTC
CSASGQATYEQYF
>TRBV7-9|many|NA|TRBJ2-2|15
TGTGCCAGCAGCTTAGTGCTCACGAACACCGGGGAGCTGTTTTTT
CASSLVLTNTGELFF
>TRBV4-1|many|NA|TRBJ2-1|12
TGCGCCAGCAGCCACCGAAACAATGAGCAGTTCTTC
CASSHRNNEQFF
>TRBV2|NA|NA|TRBJ2-6|16
TGTGCCAGCAGTGAATGGCAGGGGACTGGGGCCAACGTCCTGACTTTC
CASSEWQGTGANVLTF
>TRBV5-1|many|TRBD1|TRBJ2-1|15
TGCGCCAGCACCCCCTCGGGACAGGGGGCTGATGAGCAGTTCTTC
CASTPSGQGADEQFF
>TRBV11-1|many|NA|TRBJ2-5|15
TGTGCCAGCAGCTTAACGAACGGGAACCAAGAGACCCAGTACTTC
CASSLTNGNQETQYF
>TRBV20-1|many|TRBD2|TRBJ2-7|13
TGCAGTGCTATGAAAGCGGGAGGTCGGGAGCAGTACTTC
CSAMKAGGREQYF
>TRBV27|NA|NA|TRBJ1-1|14
TGTGCCAGCAGTTTTGCTCGGGAGCACACTGAAGCTTTCTTT
CASSFAREHTEAFF
>TRBV28|many|TRBD1|TRBJ2-7|15
TGTGCCAGCAGTTTCCTCTCGACAGGGACCTACGAGCAGTACTTC
CASSFLSTGTYEQYF
>TRBV6-1|NA|TRBD2|TRBJ2-1|16
TGTGCCAGCAGGCTGGCAGGACTAGCGGATCAGGGTGAGCAGTTCTTC
CASRLAGLADQGEQFF
>TRBV7-2|many|NA|TRBJ2-1|12
TGTGCCAGCAGCCCAATCGACAATGAGCAGTTCTTC
CASSPIDNEQFF